The 31 T cell receptor beta chains below were found in one sample sequenced in a study of T cell repertoires in ileal Crohn's disease. Sample time point: inflamed ileum from the surgical specimen. Assay used: immunoSEQ multiplex PCR; TCRdb lists only in-frame clones, some missing. The table includes fewer than 20,000 clones, roughly nine tenths detected once. The sequencing sample was made of ileal tissue. The origin of the receptors is an adult with Crohn's disease.

This chain uses TRBV27 with TRBJ1-5, with TRBD1 identical over 7 bases. Germline CDR1 and CDR2: MNHEY and SMNVEV (reference sequence). This CDR3 is 15 amino acids long. V was pared by 6 bases and J by 2 bases, with 7 bases of the junction left unmatched. CDR3 coding DNA: TGTGCCAGCAGAGCAGGGGGAATGGGCAATCAGCCCCAGCATTTT. Protein: CASRAGGMGNQPQHF.

The chain combines TRBV9 with TRBJ1-6, with 7 bases matching TRBD1. With 3 bases clipped from V and 4 bases from J, the junction kept 4 bases outside the gene matches. Germline V lookup: CDR1 SGDLS, CDR2 YYNGEE. CDR3 length: 15 amino acids. CDR3 sequence: CASSAGDRYNSPLHF. The CDR3 DNA sequence: TGTGCCAGCAGCGCAGGGGACAGATATAATTCACCCCTCCACTTT.

The chain employs TRBV5-6 and TRBJ1-2; no clear D gene. The CDR3 sequence is 14 residues long. CDR1 is SGHDT, CDR2 YYEEEE, per germline. Deletions cut 0 bases from V and 8 bases from J, with 14 bases between. CDR3 sequence (DNA): TGTGCCAGCAGCTTGGCCGGTCCCCAAGGGGGCTACACCTTC. Translated, it gives CASSLAGPQGGYTF.

For this clone: Other nucleotide sequences in the sample specify the same CDR3. The V gene is TRBV29-1, the J gene TRBJ2-6, with D possibly matching TRBD2 (7 bases). From germline, CDR1 is SQVTM and CDR2 ANQGSEA. The CDR3 consists of 15 residues. The CDR3 sequence: CAISKGGAGANVLTF. In DNA, the CDR3 is TGCGCAATCTCAAAGGGGGGGGCTGGGGCCAACGTCCTGACTTTC.

This clone occurred once. The chain has TRBV29-1 and TRBJ1-5, with D perhaps matching TRBD1 (6 bases). The CDR3 totals 12 residues. Trimming left V 6 bases short and J 3 bases short, with 9 bases between. Germline V gene data show CDR1 as SQVTM and CDR2 as ANQGSEA. CDR3 residues: CSVGQPNQPQHF. In DNA, the CDR3 is TGCAGCGTCGGACAGCCCAATCAGCCCCAGCATTTT.

V usage is TRBV29-1 and J usage is TRBJ1-2; a possible D gene is TRBD1 (5 bases). Trimming cost V 0 bases and J 0 bases, with 20 bases left between them. The V gene's germline CDR1 is SQVTM and CDR2 ANQGSEA. This CDR3 spans 18 amino acids. The CDR3 reads CSVEDIPGPRYPNYGYTF. CDR3 in DNA: TGCAGCGTTGAAGATATCCCAGGGCCCAGGTATCCTAACTATGGCTACACCTTC.

This clone was seen once. V gene TRBV30 combines with J gene TRBJ2-2; TRBD2 agrees at 11 bases. The CDR3 is made up of 16 amino acids. Germline CDR1 is GTSNPN and CDR2 is SVGIG (reference sequence). Germline trimming cut 0 bases from V and 5 bases from J; bases unmatched to any gene: 5. This CDR3 reads CAWSVLAGGRTGELFF. CDR3 bases: TGTGCCTGGAGTGTATTAGCGGGGGGGCGAACCGGGGAGCTGTTTTTT.

The V and J genes are TRBV7-6 and TRBJ1-6; 8 bases match TRBD1. The CDR3 spans 15 residues. Germline V gives CDR1 SGHVS, CDR2 FNYEAQ. V trimming: 2 bases; J trimming: 9 bases; junction bases outside the gene matches: 6. CDR3 DNA: TGTGCCAGCAGCTTAAGTCAGGGGGCTGGTTCACCCCTCCACTTT. Translated, it gives CASSLSQGAGSPLHF.

This clone came up once. This chain uses TRBV15 with TRBJ1-6; D is possibly TRBD1 (5 bases). Trimming stripped 5 bases from V and 3 bases from J, with 8 bases between. Germline assignment: CDR1 LNHNV and CDR2 YYDKDF (reference sequence). There are 14 residues in the CDR3. The CDR3 bases are TGTGCCACCAGCCAGGGCGGCTATAATTCACCCCTCCACTTT. Protein product: CATSQGGYNSPLHF.

Comments on this clone: Sequence at one end of the junction differs from germline and may be a read error. The chain carries TRBV18 and TRBJ1-2; D perhaps matches TRBD1 (6 bases). The CDR3 covers 15 residues. Per the germline V gene, CDR1 is KGHSH and CDR2 is LQKENI. The CDR3 nucleotides read TGTGCCAGCTCACCAGGGACACAACTAAACTATGGCTGCACCTTC. This translates into CASSPGTQLNYGCTF.

The CDR3 loop reads CASSLEAGGNSPLHF. CDR3 nucleotides: TGCGCCAGCAGCTTGGAGGCAGGGGGGAATTCACCCCTCCACTTT. This chain uses TRBV5-1 with TRBJ1-6; 7 bases fit TRBD1. V gave up 0 bases and J gave up 7 bases; unmatched junction bases: 4. The CDR3 contains 15 residues. Germline loops: CDR1 SGHRS, CDR2 YFSETQ.

The rearrangement joins TRBV19 to TRBJ1-1, with D perhaps TRBD1 (6 bases). V was cut by 5 bases and J by 1 base, with 14 bases left in between. The germline V gene has CDR1 LNHDA and CDR2 SQIVND (reference sequence). The CDR3 consists of 15 residues. The CDR3 DNA reads TGTGCCAGTAGTGACAGGAAGCTGACGAACACTGAAGCTTTCTTT. It encodes CASSDRKLTNTEAFF.

The rearrangement links TRBV10-2 to TRBJ2-5; the D gene is possibly TRBD1 (5 bases). The germline CDR1 and CDR2 sequences are WSHSY and SAAADI. The CDR3 has 14 amino acids. Trimming shortened V by 3 bases and J by 5 bases, and 13 bases separated the two germline ends. This chain's CDR3 is CASSEVGWGETQYF. The CDR3 DNA is TGCGCCAGCAGTGAAGTAGGGTGGGGCGAGACCCAGTACTTC.

This sequence joins TRBV7-2 and TRBJ2-5; D is unclear. V was shortened by 1 base and J by 1 base, with 7 bases between the two germline ends. The germline gives CDR1 SGHTA, CDR2 FQGNSA. There are 14 residues in the CDR3. The CDR3 DNA sequence: TGTGCCAGCAGCTTAGGGGGTCTCCAAGAGACCCAGTACTTC. Translating gives CASSLGGLQETQYF.

This chain joins TRBV5-1 and TRBJ2-7; D uncertain. V dropped 0 bases and J dropped 2 bases, with 9 bases sitting between them. Germline assignment: CDR1 SGHRS and CDR2 YFSETQ. CDR3 length equals 14 residues. CDR3 sequence: CASSLASGAYEQYF. The CDR3 DNA follows: TGCGCCAGCAGCTTGGCTTCCGGAGCCTACGAGCAGTACTTC.

The genes are TRBV6-5 and TRBJ1-4; tentatively, D is TRBD1 (5 bases). The CDR3 has 16 amino acids. Per germline, CDR1 MNHEY and CDR2 SVGAGI. V was trimmed by 0 bases and J by 7 bases, leaving 15 bases between them. The CDR3 loop is CASSYSHGGFGEKLFF. CDR3 in DNA: TGTGCCAGCAGTTACTCTCACGGGGGGTTCGGTGAAAAACTGTTTTTT.

Only one count was recorded for this clone. This chain uses TRBV5-6 with TRBJ1-2; D remains ambiguous. The CDR3 extends over 13 amino acids. Germline V CDR1 and CDR2: SGHDT, YYEEEE. Deletions cut 0 bases from V and 7 bases from J, with 10 bases between. The CDR3 reads CASSLGRTSGYTF. CDR3 DNA sequence: TGTGCCAGCAGCTTGGGTCGTACGTCTGGCTACACCTTC.

This chain joins TRBV28 and TRBJ2-5, with D perhaps TRBD1 or TRBD2 (5 bases each). The CDR3 extends over 12 amino acids. CDR1 is MDHEN and CDR2 is SYDVKM in the germline V gene. Trimming pared 6 bases from V and 1 base from J, leaving 6 bases between. Here the CDR3 reads CASRGPQETQYF. The CDR3 DNA is TGTGCCAGCAGGGGACCCCAAGAGACCCAGTACTTC.

This rearrangement joins TRBV7-2 to TRBJ2-2, with 7 bases identical to TRBD1. Trimming took 5 bases from V and 6 from J; bases not matched to a gene: 6. The CDR3 covers 14 residues. CDR1 is SGHTA, CDR2 FQGNSA, per germline. Here the CDR3 reads CASSRDSNSGELFF. CDR3 nucleotide sequence: TGTGCCAGCAGCCGGGACAGTAACTCCGGGGAGCTGTTTTTT. Based on the CDR3 plus reference TRBV7-2 and TRBJ2-2, the full variable domain is GAGVSQSPSNKVTEKGKDVELRCDPISGHTALYWYRQSLGQGLEFLIYFQGNSAPDKSGLPSDRFSAERTGGSVSTLTIQRTQQEDSAVYLCASSRDSNSGELFFGEGSRLTVL.

The V call is TRBV10-3, the J call TRBJ1-6; D remains unclear. V lost 2 bases, J lost 0 bases, and 11 bases lay in between. The CDR3 sequence is 17 residues long. Germline CDR1 ENHRY, CDR2 SYGVKD. CDR3 coding DNA: TGTGCCATCAGTGAGACCTTGGGTAGCTCCTATAATTCACCCCTCCACTTT. Translation: CAISETLGSSYNSPLHF.

The rearrangement joins TRBV4-1 to TRBJ2-1, with D possibly matching TRBD2 (6 bases). The CDR3 extends over 15 amino acids. V lost 0 bases and J lost 13, with 19 bases in between. Looked up from germline, CDR1 is MGHRA and CDR2 is YSYEKL. The CDR3 loop reads CASSQDRSWRGSQFF. CDR3 sequence (DNA): TGCGCCAGCAGCCAAGATCGGTCTTGGCGGGGTAGTCAGTTCTTC.

This clone was found once. CDR3 in amino acids: CAWSVGQGGYEQYF. CDR3 bases: TGTGCCTGGAGTGTAGGACAGGGGGGATACGAGCAGTACTTC. The J gene is TRBJ2-7, the V gene TRBV30; 10 bases are a match to TRBD1. Trimming cost V 0 bases and J 4 bases; bases outside gene matches: 3. Per the germline V gene, CDR1 is GTSNPN and CDR2 is SVGIG (reference sequence). This CDR3 has 14 amino acids. The complete variable domain, with remaining parts taken from reference TRBV30 and TRBJ2-7, reads SQTIHQWPATLVQPVGSPLSLECTVEGTSNPNLYWYRQAAGRGLQLLFYSVGIGQISSEVPQNLSASRPQDRQFILSSKKLLLSDSGFYLCAWSVGQGGYEQYFGPGTRLTVT.

This rearrangement joins TRBV27 to TRBJ1-1; the D is unclear. Germline V lookup: CDR1 MNHEY, CDR2 SMNVEV (reference sequence). The CDR3 contains 9 residues. V lost 5 bases to trimming and J lost 8 bases, with 3 bases between them. CDR3 in amino acids: CASSPEAFF. CDR3 nucleotides: TGTGCCAGCAGTCCCGAAGCTTTCTTT.

This chain uses TRBV7-2 with TRBJ1-6; D not certain. The V gene lost 4 bases and the J gene lost 6 bases, with 13 bases spanning the gap. In germline, CDR1 is SGHTA, CDR2 FQGNSA. The CDR3 has 15 amino acids. The CDR3 region is CASSSRAAINSPLHF. Here the CDR3 DNA reads TGTGCCAGCAGCTCCCGGGCAGCCATTAATTCACCCCTCCACTTT.

V is TRBV29-1 and J is TRBJ2-3, with D tentatively TRBD1 or TRBD2 (6 bases each). This CDR3 has 16 residues. Per germline, CDR1 SQVTM and CDR2 ANQGSEA. V dropped 6 bases and J dropped 2 bases, with 21 bases sitting between them. CDR3 in DNA: TGCAGCGTCGCCCAAAGGGGGAGGCAGGTCACAGATACGCAGTATTTT. It translates to CSVAQRGRQVTDTQYF.

The rearrangement links TRBV5-1 to TRBJ2-3; TRBD2 matches at 7 bases. The length of the CDR3 is 16 residues. The ends lost 2 bases at V and 3 bases at J; junction bases unmatched: 9. Germline CDR1 reads SGHRS; CDR2 reads YFSETQ. The CDR3: CASSFGAGPRTDTQYF. The CDR3 DNA reads as TGCGCCAGCAGCTTTGGAGCGGGACCCCGGACAGATACGCAGTATTTT.

The rearrangement links TRBV7-2 to TRBJ2-1; no clear D gene. V gave up 6 bases and J gave up 5 bases, with 14 bases separating them. The CDR3 loop spans 14 amino acids. Germline V CDR1 and CDR2: SGHTA, FQGNSA. The CDR3 sequence: CASSPFGRNNEQFF. The CDR3 region has the DNA TGTGCCAGCAGTCCCTTCGGGCGAAACAATGAGCAGTTCTTC.

The sample holds a few counts of this clone. The V and J genes are TRBV11-2 and TRBJ1-2; D gene uncertain. The length of the CDR3 is 13 residues. Trimming cost V 2 bases and J 6 bases, with 10 bases left between them. Per germline, CDR1 SGHAT and CDR2 FQNNGV. Here the CDR3 reads CASSLFPADGYTF. Written as DNA, the CDR3 is TGTGCCAGCAGCTTATTTCCTGCCGATGGCTACACCTTC.

The chain is built from TRBV6-6 and TRBJ1-5; TRBD1 is a possible D gene (6 bases). Germline V lookup: CDR1 MNHNY, CDR2 SVGAGI (reference sequence). This CDR3 is built from 14 residues. With 4 bases removed from V and 3 bases from J, the gap between germline ends came to 10 bases. The CDR3 nucleotides read TGTGCCAGCAGTTTAACAGGGCTCAATCAGCCCCAGCATTTT. This sequence encodes CASSLTGLNQPQHF.

The chain recombines TRBV29-1 with TRBJ1-6; 7 nucleotides match TRBD1. The CDR3 consists of 13 residues. Per germline, CDR1 SQVTM and CDR2 ANQGSEA. V shed 5 bases and J 6 bases; nucleotides not matched to a gene: 4. As DNA, the CDR3 is TGCAGCGTTAGGACAGGTATTAATTCACCCCTCCACTTT. Encoded protein: CSVRTGINSPLHF.

CDR3 coding DNA: TGTGCCAGTAGAGGGACTTACTCCTACAATGAGCAGTTCTTC. It encodes CASRGTYSYNEQFF. The rearrangement links TRBV19 to TRBJ2-1, with D tentatively TRBD2 (6 bases). Germline CDR1 and CDR2: LNHDA and SQIVND (reference sequence). CDR3 length equals 14 residues. Trimming shortened V by 6 bases and J by 0 bases, and 9 bases separated the two germline ends.